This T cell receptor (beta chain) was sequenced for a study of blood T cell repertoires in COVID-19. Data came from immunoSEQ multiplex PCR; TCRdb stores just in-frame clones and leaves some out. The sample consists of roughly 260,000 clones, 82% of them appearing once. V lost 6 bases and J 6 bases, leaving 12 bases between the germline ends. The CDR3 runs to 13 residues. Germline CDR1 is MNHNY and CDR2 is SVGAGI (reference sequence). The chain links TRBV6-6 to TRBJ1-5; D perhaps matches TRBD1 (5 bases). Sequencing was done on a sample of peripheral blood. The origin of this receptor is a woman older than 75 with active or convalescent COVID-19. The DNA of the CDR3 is TGTGCCAGCAGGCCGGGGGGTGTTCAGCCCCAGCATTTT. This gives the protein CASRPGGVQPQHF.